This T cell receptor beta chain was sequenced in a study of shared clonotypes between healthy human individuals. Repertoires were generated with immunoSEQ multiplex PCR, while TCRdb's copy carries only in-frame clones and drops some. The table has 2,100,000 or so clones, roughly 95% seen once. Caucasian adults residing in Nashville, Tennessee made up all the donors. The sample taken for sequencing was naive CD4+ T cells sorted from blood. Subset indicated: CD45RA+ positively selected. The receptor was isolated from a man between 18 and 29 years old in good health.

This CDR3 reads CASRAPDLRLETQYF. The CDR3 region has the DNA TGTGCCAGCAGGGCCCCGGACCTGCGGCTAGAGACCCAGTACTTC. The gene calls are TRBV6-1 and TRBJ2-5; D is ambiguous. The CDR3 is 15 amino acids. Per the germline V gene, CDR1 is MNHNS and CDR2 is SASEGT. Between the trimmed V and J ends, which lost 6 bases and 4 bases, there was a span of 18 bases.